Below, 3 T cell receptor beta chains from the same sample are listed, as sequenced in a study of blood T cell repertoires in COVID-19. Assay: immunoSEQ multiplex PCR; the TCRdb copy retains only in-frame clones and omits some. The sample yields some 30,000 clones, 88% seen once. Source material: peripheral blood. The source is a woman of 80 years or more with active or convalescent COVID-19.

The genes are TRBV29-1 and TRBJ1-1; no firm D call. Trimming removed 3 bases from V and 3 bases from J, with 5 bases in between. Germline V CDR1 and CDR2: SQVTM, ANQGSEA. The CDR3 spans 11 residues. CDR3 amino acids: CSVDSYTEAFF. The CDR3 DNA is TGCAGCGTTGACTCTTACACTGAAGCTTTCTTT.

This clone was counted once. CDR3: CASRMTEHPSSYNSPLHF. CDR3 bases: TGTGCCAGCAGGATGACAGAACACCCAAGCTCCTATAATTCACCCCTCCACTTT. V usage is TRBV6-4 and J usage is TRBJ1-6; maybe TRBD1 (5 bases). With 6 bases removed from V and 0 bases from J, the gap between germline ends came to 18 bases. This CDR3 spans 18 amino acids. Per the germline V gene, CDR1 is MRHNA and CDR2 is SNTAGT.

This clone occurred once. The genes are TRBV2 and TRBJ1-5; no clear D gene. The length of the CDR3 is 15 residues. The V end lost 3 bases, the J end lost 4 bases, and 13 bases lay between the germline ends. CDR1 SNHLY and CDR2 FYNNEI come from the germline V gene. CDR3 region: CASSDRGGPNQPQHF. CDR3 DNA: TGTGCCAGCAGTGACAGAGGCGGCCCGAATCAGCCCCAGCATTTT.